A selection of T cell receptor beta chains follows, all from one sample in a study of T cell changes during pregnancy in multiple sclerosis. Clones were read by immunoSEQ multiplex PCR, and TCRdb kept only the in-frame ones, dropping some. Of 57,000 or so clones in the sample, about 90% were seen once. Here the sequenced sample was peripheral blood, taken in the third trimester of pregnancy. These receptors originate from a female donor in good health, enrolled as a control in a pregnancy study. Each CDR3 is given with its conserved first and last residue. A D gene is named only where the DNA matches it firmly. Rows may omit the clone size; those that give it use once, few, many or a size class.

>TRBJ2-5|15|TRBD1|TRBV11-3|.
TGTGCCAGCAGAGACAACAGGGGTTCTCAAGAGACCCAGTACTTC
CASRDNRGSQETQYF
>TRBJ1-5|17|TRBD1|TRBV2|.
TGTGCCAGCAGTGAAGGGACAGGGCTTGGTAGCAATCAGCCCCAGCATTTT
CASSEGTGLGSNQPQHF
>TRBJ2-1|13|.|TRBV18|once
TGTGCCAGCTCACCACGATCGATTCGGGAGCAGTTCTTC
CASSPRSIREQFF
>TRBJ1-4|16|TRBD1|TRBV5-1|.
TGCGCCAGCAGCTGGGACAGGGGTAGGACTAATGAAAAACTGTTTTTT
CASSWDRGRTNEKLFF
>TRBJ1-1|13|.|TRBV19|few
TGTGCCAGTAGTATAGTCGGGGGGACTGAAGCTTTCTTT
CASSIVGGTEAFF
>TRBJ2-1|14|TRBD2|TRBV6-6|.
TGTGCCAGCAATGGACTAGCGGGAGGAAATGAGCAGTTCTTC
CASNGLAGGNEQFF
>TRBJ1-6|15|TRBD1|TRBV9|.
TGTGCCAGCAGCGAGGGGACAGGGGGTAATTCACCCCTCCACTTT
CASSEGTGGNSPLHF
>TRBJ2-1|14|TRBD2|TRBV6-5|.
TGTGCCAGCAGTTACTTGGGACTAGCGGGGGAGCAGTTCTTC
CASSYLGLAGEQFF
>TRBJ1-2|14|.|TRBV28|.
TGTGCCAGCAGACTACAGGGAGACAACTATGGCTACACCTTC
CASRLQGDNYGYTF
>TRBJ2-3|16|TRBD2|TRBV18|.
TGTGCCAGCTCATTAACCGGGACTACCGGCACAGATACGCAGTATTTT
CASSLTGTTGTDTQYF
>TRBJ1-2|14|TRBD1|TRBV2|.
TGTGCCAGCAGAGAGACAGGGGGGAACTATGGCTACACCTTC
CASRETGGNYGYTF
>TRBJ1-6|16|TRBD1|TRBV6-5|.
TGTGCCAGCAGTTATCTGCCCGGACAGGCAGCTTCACCCCTCCACTTT
CASSYLPGQAASPLHF
>TRBJ1-5|13|.|TRBV29-1|.
TGCAGCGTTGGGGAGGGGGATCGCCAGCCCCAGCATTTT
CSVGEGDRQPQHF
>TRBJ2-7|15|TRBD1|TRBV5-1|.
TGCGCCAGCAGCGGTGGGACAGTCAGCTCCTACGAGCAGTACTTC
CASSGGTVSSYEQYF
>TRBJ1-2|15|.|TRBV27|.
TGTGCCAGCAGAGGAGTGGGCCGGGACTCGGGGGGCTACACCTTC
CASRGVGRDSGGYTF
>TRBJ1-2|19|.|TRBV21-1|.
TGTGCCAGCAGCAAAGGAATAAGGGACAGGGCGCATGCTAACTATGGCTACACCTTC
CASSKGIRDRAHANYGYTF